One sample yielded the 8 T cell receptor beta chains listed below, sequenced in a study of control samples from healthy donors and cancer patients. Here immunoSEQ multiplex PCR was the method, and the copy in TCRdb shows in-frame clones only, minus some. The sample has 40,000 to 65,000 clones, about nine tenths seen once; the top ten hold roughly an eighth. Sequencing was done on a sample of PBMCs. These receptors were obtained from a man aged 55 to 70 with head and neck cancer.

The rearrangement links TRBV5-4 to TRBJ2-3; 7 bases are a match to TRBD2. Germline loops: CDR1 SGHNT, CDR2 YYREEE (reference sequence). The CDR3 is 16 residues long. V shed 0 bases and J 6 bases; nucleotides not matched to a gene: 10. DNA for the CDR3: TGTGCCAGCAGCTTGGCCGGGGGGAGGGCCCGGGATACGCAGTATTTT. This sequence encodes CASSLAGGRARDTQYF.

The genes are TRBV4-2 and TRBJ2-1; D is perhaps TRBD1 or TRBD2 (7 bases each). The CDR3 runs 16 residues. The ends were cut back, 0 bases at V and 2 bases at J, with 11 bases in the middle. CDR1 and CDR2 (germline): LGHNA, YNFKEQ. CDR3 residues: CASSQDQGGAYNEQFF. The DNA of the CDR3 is TGTGCCAGCAGCCAAGATCAGGGGGGGGCCTACAATGAGCAGTTCTTC.

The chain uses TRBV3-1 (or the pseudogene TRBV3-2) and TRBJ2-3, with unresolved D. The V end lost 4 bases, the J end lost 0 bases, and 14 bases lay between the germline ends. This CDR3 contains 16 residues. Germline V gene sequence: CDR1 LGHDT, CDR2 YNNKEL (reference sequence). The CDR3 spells CASSPITRTSTDTQYF. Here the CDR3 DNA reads TGTGCCAGCAGCCCAATCACGCGAACTAGCACAGATACGCAGTATTTT.

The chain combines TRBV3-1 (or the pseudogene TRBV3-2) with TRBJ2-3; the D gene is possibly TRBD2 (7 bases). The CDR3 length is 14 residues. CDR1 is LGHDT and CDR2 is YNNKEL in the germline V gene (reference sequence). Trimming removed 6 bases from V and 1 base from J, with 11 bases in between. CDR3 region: CASRRGGRTDTQYF. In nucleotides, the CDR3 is TGTGCCAGCAGGAGGGGGGGCCGCACAGATACGCAGTATTTT.

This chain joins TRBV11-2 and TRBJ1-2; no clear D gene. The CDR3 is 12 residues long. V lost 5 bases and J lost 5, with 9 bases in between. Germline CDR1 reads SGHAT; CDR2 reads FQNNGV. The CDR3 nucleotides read TGTGCCAGCAGCGAAGAAGGGTATGGCTACACCTTC. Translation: CASSEEGYGYTF.

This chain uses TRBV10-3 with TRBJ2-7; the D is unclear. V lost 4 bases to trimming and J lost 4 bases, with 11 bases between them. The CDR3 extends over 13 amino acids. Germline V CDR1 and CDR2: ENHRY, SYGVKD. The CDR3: CAISVSAEYEQYF. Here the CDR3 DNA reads TGTGCCATCAGTGTGTCTGCAGAATACGAGCAGTACTTC.

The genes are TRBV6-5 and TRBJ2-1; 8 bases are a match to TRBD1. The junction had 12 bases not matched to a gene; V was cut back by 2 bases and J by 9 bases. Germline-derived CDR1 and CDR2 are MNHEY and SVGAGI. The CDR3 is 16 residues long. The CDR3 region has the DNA TGTGCCAGCAGTTACATACGACTTCAGGGGGCGTCTGAGCAGTTCTTC. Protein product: CASSYIRLQGASEQFF.

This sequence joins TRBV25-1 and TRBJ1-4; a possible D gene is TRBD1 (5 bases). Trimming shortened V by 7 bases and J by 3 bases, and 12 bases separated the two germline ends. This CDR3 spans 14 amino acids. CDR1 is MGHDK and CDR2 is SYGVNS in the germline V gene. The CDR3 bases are TGTGCCAGCATATCCGGGACCTCTAATGAAAAACTGTTTTTT. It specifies CASISGTSNEKLFF.